This TCR beta chain was documented in a study of T-cell reconstitution after alpha-beta-depleted transplantation in children (dated by TCRdb to the mid-2010s). A note on the overall study: Using TCR repertoire profiling, the study followed T-cell immune reconstitution in a quantitative way in children after TCRalphabeta/CD19-depleted allogeneic hematopoietic cell transplantation. Findings and caveats that apply to the study as a whole: In some patients, the high TCRbeta diversity seen at day 60 was put down to recipient T cells and intrathymic progenitors that had survived conditioning. The apparently early alphabetaT-cell count recovery about two months after transplant was reportedly dependent on only several hundred rapidly expanded clones derived from non-depleted graft cells. Over subsequent months, a decline in hyperexpanded clone frequencies was noted, and after one year, T-cell counts and TCRbeta diversity were mostly ascribed to newly produced T cells.

This clonotype was picked up many times. Its binding antigen is unknown. A much larger clone is a single base away; this may be a read error. The germline V gene specifies SGHVS as CDR1 and FNYEAQ as CDR2. V loses 1 base of germline sequence and J loses 3 bases, and the interval between the two ends is 3 bases. Reading from cysteine to phenylalanine, the CDR3 counts 13 amino acids. Of the read, only the CDR3 DNA is kept; its 39 bases are in frame from base 1. Explained via the paper, the treatment or condition label denotes: allogeneic hematopoietic cell transplantation with graft depleted of TCRalphabeta T cells and CD19 B cells. The children who served as transplant recipients had been given grafts of TCRalphabeta/CD19-depleted allogeneic hematopoietic cells. The library was produced with PCR. TCRdb shows the sequencer as Illumina HiSeq 2500. To normalize quantification of the TCRbeta repertoire, the TCR libraries were built with molecular barcoding that relied on unique molecular identifiers. The raw public data were reprocessed by TCRdb itself: fastp quality trimming at Q25, MiXCR clonotype calling, in-frame beta chains only. Rows are unified per CDR3 protein, each entry keeping the most common DNA and genes. Across this sample there are fewer than 350,000 distinct CDR3 sequences, with roughly a tenth seen only once. The ten most abundant clones make up less than 9% of the sample.

The chain is encoded by TRBV7-6 joined to TRBJ2-2; the D gene lacks a confident call. The sample was PBMCs, taken before TCRalphabeta/CD19-depleted stem cell transplant. This clonotype was obtained from a boy in the first two years of life with acute myeloid leukemia, due to receive a stem cell transplant. The DNA sequence is TGTGCCAGCAGCTTAGGGGACACCGGGGAGCTGTTTTTT. Its amino acids are CASSLGDTGELFF.